The clone carrying this TCR beta chain was detected only a few times. The antigen is unknown. J was trimmed by 5 bases and V by 1 base; bases with no gene match: 15. CDR3 length: 19 amino acids. Germline CDR1 reads LGHNA; CDR2 reads YNFKEQ. Conversion of TCR transcripts into cDNA relied on 5'RACE template switching, which added a universal primer site and UMIs. Via MiXCR, TCRdb re-called the 5' RACE reads, giving one row per CDR3 protein. The table includes 300,000 to 350,000 distinct CDR3 sequences, around 10% detected once. The record originates from a study of T cells after yellow fever vaccination. Overall study findings and caveats: Most clones from primary vaccination resurfaced after the booster (around 95% CD4, 88% CD8).

Specimen: CD4+ T cells sorted from PBMCs, collected 45 days after the yellow fever booster vaccination. The chain carries TRBV4-2 and TRBJ2-2; TRBD2 agrees at 8 bases. This clonotype was obtained from a man aged 18 to 30 who received the YFV17D yellow fever vaccine. In DNA form, the CDR3 reads TGTGCCAGCAGCCAAGCACCCGGGTCCGGGGGGGCCGGGACCGGGGAGCTGTTTTTT. Translated, it gives CASSQAPGSGGAGTGELFF.